This entry is about one TCR beta chain. It has no known antigen specificity. Base qualities are not at hand, and no much larger clone is one base apart. From a lookup of the germline V gene (reference sequence), CDR1 and CDR2 are SEHNR and FQNEAQ. The CDR3 measures 13 amino acids from cysteine to phenylalanine. The kept DNA is CDR3 alone, 39 bases in frame from the first base. V gives up 7 bases and J gives up 2 bases, and the segment between their germline ends measures 10 bases. This specimen belongs to a study of cytomegalovirus exposure and HLA in healthy donors (dated by TCRdb to about 2017). With regard to the full study: An earlier analysis of some 500 of the donors reported about 250 Gb of sequence data and 120 million or so unique TCR beta sequences from about 180 million T cells. Because of strong linkage in the cohort, roughly five DR-DQ haplotypes were treated as single units for association and clustering. The number of typed donors differed by locus: about 620-640 for A, B, C, DRB1 and DQB1; some 540 for DQA1; some 590 for DPA1; and 400 to 480 for DPB1. The study used immunosequencing to profile the T cell repertoires of about 670 subjects and linked those repertoires to cytomegalovirus serostatus. To predict cytomegalovirus infection status, the study brought together high-throughput TCR immunosequencing, statistical association of individual TCRs with disease status, and machine learning. An early release covering over 500 HLA-typed donors comprised 250 to 350 gigabases of sequencing data and tens of millions of unique TCR sequences. An earlier analysis of about 600 of the donors used high-throughput TCR beta sequencing to judge whether each TCR beta V gene segment behaved as functional or pseudogenic. Class I and class II HLA loci were covered by the typing at four-digit resolution. The study aimed to test whether signatures of past pathogen exposure could be identified by cataloging public T cell receptors. The genetic ancestry cluster associated with self-reported Caucasian donors included around 76% of the approximately 400 genotyped donors. A later genetic analysis took genome-wide SNP genotypes for about 55% of the roughly 670 donors and used that subset as a discovery cohort. A separate validation cohort of roughly 120 different subjects was used in addition to the approximately 670-subject first cohort. Among almost 400 genotyped donors of the cohort, an average of around 240,000 unique TCR beta nucleotide sequences were sequenced per donor, 15% to 20% of them non-productive. All discovery cohort repertoires had been generated using a single sequencing platform. In the later analysis, no new phenotypic data were used to find candidate immune exposures; instead, reliance was placed on TCR beta sequences and their occurrence across donors. Alongside the repertoire data, information on donor age, sex, ethnicity and CMV serostatus was compiled. In a later analysis, previously published TCR beta repertoires from 500 to 750 donors were re-analyzed and high-resolution HLA genotyping was added so that TCR occurrence patterns could be studied. Broad study findings and their caveats: In this cohort, only TCR beta chains were sequenced, and detectable features were limited by the absence of alpha or paired-chain data. Some IMGT-functional V segments, including TRBV6-2 and TRBV6-3, could not be distinguished by the 87-base-pair reads and were therefore excluded. Most CMV-associated TCR beta chains appeared to be HLA-restricted in a later analysis, and the HLA associations seemed to be driven largely by CMV exposure. According to a later genetic analysis, donors in an Asian-associated ancestry cluster had fewer N-insertions in productive TCRs than the approximately 700-donor mean. Several of the top co-occurrence clusters appeared to be linked to parvovirus B19, influenza, CMV and Epstein-Barr virus, according to a later analysis. Compared with equally common non-associated chains, HLA-associated TCR beta chains in a later analysis were more clonally expanded and had lower generation probabilities. It was suggested by the authors that the approach could potentially be generalized to other disease states and immunological phenotypes. The earlier analysis of some 560 of the donors excluded roughly 16 rarely observed V segments, including chromosome 9 orphons, because counts were too low. For the cohort, immune exposure information was limited to CMV serostatus. An earlier analysis of 587 of the donors showed that most TCR beta V segments appeared in productive rearrangements either about 87% or about 30% of the time, which broadly matched IMGT annotations. Linkage disequilibrium might explain the correlated functional status among segregating V segments, but an unknown experimental factor could not be excluded. Because HLA typing was unavailable for some donors at each locus, only the typed subset was used in association tests. The presence/absence analyses assumed that sequencing depth was roughly uniform across donors, and that assumption may not be true. Assigning TCR associations to individual alleles was difficult when HLA alleles, especially DR and DQ, strongly co-occurred. While some public TCRs were present in many individuals, most TCR sequences turned up only very rarely across donors. The study listed approximately 160 TCR beta chains as associated with cytomegalovirus. Specific HLA alleles were associated with 15,000 to 20,000 TCR beta sequences at a false discovery rate of 0.05 in a later analysis. Cytomegalovirus status was reported to be diagnosed by the classifier with high specificity and sensitivity in both the original and validation cohorts. In a later analysis, TCR association rates were found to vary across HLA loci, with the most associated TCRs seen for DRB1 alleles and the fewest for HLA-C alleles. A few of the identified cytomegalovirus-associated TCR beta chains were confirmed in vitro to be specific for cytomegalovirus antigens. A further reported finding was that TCR beta sequences accurately predicted the HLA-A and HLA-B alleles for most subjects in the first cohort. In a later genetic analysis, a missense DCLRE1C variant was associated with V-gene and J-gene trimming of TCR beta chains, and the association was replicated in an independent cohort. A group of highly shared sequence variants was considered likely to be a technical artifact of the sequencing pipeline.

The library was generated by the immunoSEQ multiplex PCR assay. The multiplex PCR relied on a mix of 60 forward primers for TCR Vbeta segments and 13 reverse primers for TCR Jbeta segments. A multiplex PCR assay on genomic DNA amplified the CDR3 region of rearranged TCR beta genes. The amplified TCR beta libraries were sequenced on the Illumina HiSeq System as 87-base-pair reads. The authors' analysis ran thus. Across the 640 or so repertoires, a later analysis counted 75 million to 90 million unique TCR beta chains, some 11 million of which were shared by at least two donors. Raw reads were error-corrected and collapsed into unique sequences with a nearest-neighbor algorithm that merged closely related sequences to remove PCR and sequencing errors. To assign V, D and J gene segments, CDR3 sequences were aligned to IMGT reference sequences. For a sequence to be retained, at least a six-nucleotide match to both a V gene segment and a J gene segment was required. Rearrangements were called productive when the CDR3 lacked stop codons and stayed in frame with V and J; all others were non-productive. CDR3 was defined according to IMGT convention as the region running from the second conserved V-encoded cysteine to the conserved J-encoded phenylalanine. In an earlier analysis of around 640 of the donors, sequences lacking an unambiguous match to a single V gene segment were excluded. An earlier analysis of roughly 590 of the donors called V segments functional above 56.7% productive rearrangements and segregating when the between-donor standard deviation exceeded 5%. A statistical classification framework was built to diagnose cytomegalovirus status from the catalog of TCR beta chain sequences. A later analysis assigned V and J genes by comparing TCR nucleotide sequences with IMGT/GENE-DB human TR gene sequences. The TCRdist pipeline was used in a later analysis to assign CDR3 sequences and most-parsimonious VDJ recombination scenarios. In a later analysis, each TCR beta chain was defined by its CDR3 amino acid sequence together with its V-gene family, and reads lacking a unique V-gene family were excluded. To address suspected cross-contamination and a sequencing artifact, a later analysis removed roughly 640 highly shared, low-generation-probability nucleotide sequences. A later analysis calculated a clonal expansion index for each public chain from normalized within-repertoire ranks of inferred template counts. In a later analysis, generation probabilities were computed using a VDJ recombination model fitted to out-of-frame rearrangements, and the results were checked against IGoR. A later analysis scored TCR-TCR, TCR-HLA and TCR-CMV co-occurrence with hypergeometric tests, applying a repertoire-size bias correction to TCR pairs. A later analysis estimated false discovery rates by permuting HLA or CMV assignments 20 times. In a later analysis, co-occurring TCRs were grouped using DBSCAN, with TCRdist sequence similarity added in when clustering inside HLA-allele-positive subsets. Repertoires with fewer than 30,000 or more than 120,000 public chains, plus five repertoires with anomalous nucleotide sharing, were excluded from co-occurrence clustering. Held by TCRdb, this immuneACCESS table contains in-frame sequences only and omits some clones. Under half of the omission traces to an unresolved V gene where checked; the cause of the rest is unknown. Clone size and the V and J calls come from that table; the DNA yielded D and trimming. A total of some 160,000 clones appear in this sample, roughly 70% of them only once. 5% to 6.5% of the sample lies in the top ten.

The cohort consisted of 666 healthy bone marrow donors. At the time of sampling, all cohort members were nominally healthy, though unrecorded immune exposures were likely present. The donor was CMV seropositive and belonged to the group of 250 to 300 seropositive cohort members. Every donor gave a peripheral blood sample, and the peripheral blood mononuclear cells from that sample were used for TCR beta sequencing. Genomic DNA was extracted from the blood cell samples with the Qiagen DNeasy Blood Extraction Kit. Source material: PBMCs. The source of this sequence is a woman under 30 in good health and CMV-seropositive. The chain is made from TRBV7-9 and TRBJ2-3, with the D gene uncertain. The CDR3 here reads CASIPRDTDTQYF. The base sequence is TGTGCCAGCATACCCCGAGACACAGATACGCAGTATTTT.